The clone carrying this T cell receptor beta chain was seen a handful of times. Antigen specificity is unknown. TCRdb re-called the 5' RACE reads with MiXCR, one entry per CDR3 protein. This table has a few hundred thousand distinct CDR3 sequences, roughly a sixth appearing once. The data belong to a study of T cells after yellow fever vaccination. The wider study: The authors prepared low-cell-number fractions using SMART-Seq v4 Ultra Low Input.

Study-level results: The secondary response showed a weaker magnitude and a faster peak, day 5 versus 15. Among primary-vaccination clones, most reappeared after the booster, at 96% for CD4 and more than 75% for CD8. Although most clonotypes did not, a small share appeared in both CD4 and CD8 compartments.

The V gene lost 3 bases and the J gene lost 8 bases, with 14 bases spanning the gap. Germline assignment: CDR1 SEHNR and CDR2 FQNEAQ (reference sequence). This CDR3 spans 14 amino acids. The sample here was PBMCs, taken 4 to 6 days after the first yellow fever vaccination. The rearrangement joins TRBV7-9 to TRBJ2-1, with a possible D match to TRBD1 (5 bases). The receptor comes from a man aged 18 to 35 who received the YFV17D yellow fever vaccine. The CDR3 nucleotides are TGTGCCAGCAGCTTTGCAGGGCAGGTACATGAGCAGTTCTTC. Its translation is CASSFAGQVHEQFF.